The entry that follows covers one T cell receptor (beta chain) sequence. The data stem from a study of control samples from healthy donors and cancer patients. Deletions cut 5 bases from V and 4 bases from J, with 11 bases between. This CDR3 spans 14 amino acids. CDR1 is SEHNR, CDR2 FQNEAQ, per germline (reference sequence). The protocol was immunoSEQ multiplex PCR, while the TCRdb copy is restricted to in-frame clones and leaves out a portion. The sample lists roughly 83,000 clones, 82% seen once, with around 10% in the top ten. The V and J genes are TRBV7-9 and TRBJ1-4; no clear D. This clonotype was obtained from a woman in her fifties or sixties in good health. The sequenced sample was blood. DNA of the CDR3: TGTGCCAGCAGCCGAGGGTTGAATAATGAAAAACTGTTTTTT. It codes for CASSRGLNNEKLFF.